The clone carrying this T cell receptor (beta chain) turned up a few times. Its cognate antigen is unknown. The assay was immunoSEQ multiplex PCR, and TCRdb's table has in-frame clones only and misses some. The repertoire holds about 500,000 clones, with 80% to 90% as singletons. Regarding treatment: 19 received Ad26.COV2.S at low or high dose, single or two shots; about 5 received placebo; per-sample allocation not given. Day 63 after the first injection of vaccine or placebo was the sampling time. Trimming stripped 4 bases from V and 4 bases from J, with 13 bases between. This CDR3 comprises 14 residues. CDR1 and CDR2 (germline): SEHNR, FQNEAQ (reference sequence). This record comes from a study of Ad26.COV2.S vaccination and SARS-CoV-2 variants. Study-level findings and limits: Measures of TCR breadth and depth may have fallen short of total T cell responses.

This sequence originates from a person aged 18-65 years who received the Ad26.COV2.S COVID-19 vaccine or a placebo. The chain combines TRBV7-9 with TRBJ1-2, with D possibly being TRBD1 (6 bases). The sequencing here drew on peripheral blood, taken in a trial of Ad26.COV2.S vaccine versus placebo. CDR3 nucleotide sequence: TGTGCCAGCAGCTCAGGGGAGGAATTCTATGGCTACACCTTC. It codes for CASSSGEEFYGYTF.